The rows below give T cell receptor beta chains drawn from one sample of a study of T-cell memory formation after mild COVID-19. TCRdb re-analysed the 5' RACE reads in MiXCR, keeping a single row per CDR3 protein. The sample holds some 290,000 distinct CDR3 sequences, under 20% seen once. The sequenced sample consisted of PBMCs or a T cell subset sorted from them (not recorded which). These receptors were collected from a man younger than 35 who had mild COVID-19 (a few samples of this study predate the infection). Cell type and time point are not known. The CDR3 runs from the conserved cysteine through the conserved F or W. The D gene is left open where the match is weak. Expanded clones get a size class; other rows say once, few or many, or leave the size out.

V gene	clone size	D gene	J gene	CDR3 protein	CDR3 DNA
TRBV12-3/TRBV12-4	.	.	TRBJ2-5	CASSALGETQYF	TGTGCCAGCAGCGCGCTGGGGGAGACCCAGTACTTC
TRBV10-3	.	.	TRBJ1-5	CAIADGNQPQHF	TGTGCCATCGCCGACGGGAATCAGCCCCAGCATTTT
TRBV20-1	.	TRBD1	TRBJ2-5	CSARWDRDETQYF	TGCAGTGCTAGGTGGGACAGGGATGAGACCCAGTACTTC
TRBV6-2/TRBV6-3	.	.	TRBJ1-1	CASSYGRVTEAFF	TGTGCCAGCAGTTACGGAAGAGTCACTGAAGCTTTCTTT
TRBV11-2	.	.	TRBJ1-1	CASTQVGPEAFF	TGTGCCAGCACTCAGGTGGGCCCCGAAGCTTTCTTT
TRBV4-1	few	.	TRBJ2-2	CASSQGDGYTGELFF	TGCGCCAGCAGCCAGGGGGACGGCTACACCGGGGAGCTGTTTTTT
TRBV6-5	few	TRBD1	TRBJ1-5	CASSSGQGLQPQHF	TGTGCCAGCAGTTCTGGACAGGGGCTCCAGCCCCAGCATTTT
TRBV5-1	.	.	TRBJ2-2	CASSPGYMESGELFF	TGCGCCAGCAGCCCTGGGTACATGGAATCCGGGGAGCTGTTTTTT
TRBV12-3/TRBV12-4	.	.	TRBJ1-1	CASSTWIWGTEAFF	TGTGCCAGCAGTACCTGGATCTGGGGCACTGAAGCTTTCTTT
TRBV19	once	.	TRBJ2-1	CASSMQGTNEQFF	TGTGCCAGTAGTATGCAGGGCACCAATGAGCAGTTCTTC
TRBV5-1	.	.	TRBJ1-2	CASSLQNPNYGYTF	TGCGCCAGCAGCTTACAGAACCCGAACTATGGCTACACCTTC
TRBV6-2/TRBV6-3	.	.	TRBJ1-2	CASSAGDGYTF	TGTGCCAGCAGTGCAGGAGATGGCTACACCTTC
TRBV4-1	.	TRBD2	TRBJ2-2	CASSQDGGGPSTRRELFF	TGCGCCAGCAGCCAAGACGGGGGGGGACCTTCAACCCGCCGGGAGCTGTTTTTT
TRBV10-3	few	.	TRBJ1-5	CAISGGDQPQHF	TGTGCCATCAGTGGAGGGGACCAGCCCCAGCATTTT
TRBV6-1	few	TRBD1	TRBJ1-1	CASSEWGQGPSNTEAFF	TGTGCCAGCAGTGAATGGGGACAGGGCCCCTCGAACACTGAAGCTTTCTTT
TRBV12-3/TRBV12-4	.	TRBD1	TRBJ1-2	CASSRQGSGYTF	TGTGCCAGCAGTAGACAGGGCTCTGGCTACACCTTC
TRBV9	many	.	TRBJ2-5	CASSNSPSPQETQYF	TGTGCCAGCAGCAATTCCCCCTCTCCCCAAGAGACCCAGTACTTC
TRBV11-1	.	.	TRBJ2-1	CASSLPARAPGEQFF	TGTGCCAGCAGCCTCCCGGCCAGGGCGCCTGGGGAGCAGTTCTTC